Listed below are T cell receptor beta chains from one sample, sequenced in a study of blood T cell repertoires in COVID-19. The repertoire was sequenced with immunoSEQ multiplex PCR; TCRdb's copy has only in-frame clones and lacks some. This sample has over 120,000 clones; about 86% occur once, and the top ten carry around 8.2%. Input material: peripheral blood. The source is a human donor in a cohort sampled during active COVID-19. The CDR3 runs from the conserved cysteine through the conserved F or W. Fields, in order: D gene, J gene, V gene, clone size, CDR3 protein, CDR3 DNA. D genes are given only for firm matches. Expanded clones are given a class, and other clones once, few, many or no size at all.

d_call: TRBD1; j_call: TRBJ2-7; v_call: TRBV9; clone_size: NA; cdr3_aa: CASSPRGQGNYEQYF; cdr3_nt: TGTGCCAGCAGCCCCCGGGGACAGGGGAACTACGAGCAGTACTTC
d_call: NA; j_call: TRBJ1-6; v_call: TRBV6-5; clone_size: NA; cdr3_aa: CASKGVRTANSPLHF; cdr3_nt: TGTGCCAGCAAGGGGGTTAGGACGGCCAATTCACCCCTCCACTTT
d_call: TRBD2; j_call: TRBJ2-3; v_call: TRBV7-8; clone_size: NA; cdr3_aa: CASSSRLALYSTDTQYF; cdr3_nt: TGTGCCAGCAGCTCCCGACTAGCCCTATATAGCACAGATACGCAGTATTTT
d_call: TRBD1; j_call: TRBJ2-7; v_call: TRBV18; clone_size: NA; cdr3_aa: CASRDRELSYEQYF; cdr3_nt: TGTGCCAGCCGGGACAGGGAGTTATCCTACGAGCAGTACTTC
d_call: NA; j_call: TRBJ1-3; v_call: TRBV5-1; clone_size: NA; cdr3_aa: CASSPSPDRNSGNTIYF; cdr3_nt: TGCGCCAGCAGCCCCTCGCCCGACAGAAACTCTGGAAACACCATATATTTT
d_call: NA; j_call: TRBJ2-1; v_call: TRBV5-8; clone_size: NA; cdr3_aa: CASRLSGAYNEQFF; cdr3_nt: TGTGCCAGCAGGCTCTCAGGGGCGTACAATGAGCAGTTCTTC
d_call: NA; j_call: TRBJ2-5; v_call: TRBV4-1; clone_size: NA; cdr3_aa: CASSQSPTRIIETQYF; cdr3_nt: TGCGCCAGCAGCCAATCCCCGACTAGAATCATAGAGACCCAGTACTTC
d_call: NA; j_call: TRBJ2-3; v_call: TRBV11-2; clone_size: few; cdr3_aa: CATKPGPREMVDTQYF; cdr3_nt: TGTGCCACCAAGCCTGGACCCCGGGAGATGGTAGATACGCAGTATTTT
d_call: TRBD1; j_call: TRBJ1-1; v_call: TRBV19; clone_size: NA; cdr3_aa: CASTQDRLQAMNTEAFF; cdr3_nt: TGTGCCAGTACTCAGGACAGGCTCCAGGCCATGAACACTGAAGCTTTCTTT
d_call: NA; j_call: TRBJ1-2; v_call: TRBV18; clone_size: NA; cdr3_aa: CASSPPWGPSYGYTF; cdr3_nt: TGTGCCAGCTCACCACCGTGGGGGCCCAGCTATGGCTACACCTTC
d_call: TRBD1; j_call: TRBJ1-4; v_call: TRBV4-1; clone_size: NA; cdr3_aa: CASSQDNRGLWEKLFF; cdr3_nt: TGCGCCAGCAGCCAAGATAACAGGGGGCTTTGGGAAAAACTGTTTTTT
d_call: TRBD1; j_call: TRBJ1-1; v_call: TRBV29-1; clone_size: NA; cdr3_aa: CSVEGARTGGAFF; cdr3_nt: TGCAGCGTTGAAGGGGCCAGGACAGGAGGAGCTTTCTTT
d_call: TRBD2; j_call: TRBJ2-5; v_call: TRBV19; clone_size: NA; cdr3_aa: CASSWTSGRVETQYF; cdr3_nt: TGTGCCAGTAGTTGGACTAGCGGGAGGGTAGAGACCCAGTACTTC
d_call: TRBD1; j_call: TRBJ1-2; v_call: TRBV7-2; clone_size: NA; cdr3_aa: CASSLEGQSYGYTF; cdr3_nt: TGTGCCAGCAGCTTAGAGGGACAGAGCTATGGCTACACCTTC
d_call: NA; j_call: TRBJ2-3; v_call: TRBV27; clone_size: NA; cdr3_aa: CASRRRARPSTDTQYF; cdr3_nt: TGTGCCAGCAGGCGCCGAGCGCGTCCGAGCACAGATACGCAGTATTTT
d_call: TRBD1; j_call: TRBJ2-7; v_call: TRBV25-1; clone_size: NA; cdr3_aa: CASTKGSGGYEQYF; cdr3_nt: TGTGCCAGCACCAAAGGGTCAGGGGGTTACGAGCAGTACTTC
d_call: NA; j_call: TRBJ2-6; v_call: TRBV7-2; clone_size: NA; cdr3_aa: CASISAWGRGNSGANVLTF; cdr3_nt: TGTGCCAGCATCTCTGCATGGGGGCGGGGGAACTCTGGGGCCAACGTCCTGACTTTC
d_call: NA; j_call: TRBJ2-5; v_call: TRBV7-9; clone_size: NA; cdr3_aa: CASSSQYQETQYF; cdr3_nt: TGTGCCAGCAGCTCTCAGTACCAAGAGACCCAGTACTTC
d_call: TRBD2; j_call: TRBJ2-7; v_call: TRBV3-1/TRBV3-2; clone_size: NA; cdr3_aa: CASSRSGASYEQYF; cdr3_nt: TGTGCCAGCAGCCGTAGCGGGGCCTCCTACGAGCAGTACTTC
d_call: TRBD1; j_call: TRBJ2-1; v_call: TRBV5-1; clone_size: NA; cdr3_aa: CASSPTGDRGNNEQFF; cdr3_nt: TGCGCCAGCAGCCCCACTGGGGACAGGGGCAACAATGAGCAGTTCTTC
d_call: TRBD1; j_call: TRBJ1-4; v_call: TRBV19; clone_size: NA; cdr3_aa: CASSRTGVATNEKLFF; cdr3_nt: TGTGCCAGTAGTAGGACAGGGGTTGCAACTAATGAAAAACTGTTTTTT
d_call: NA; j_call: TRBJ1-2; v_call: TRBV19; clone_size: NA; cdr3_aa: CASTYTGTYGYTF; cdr3_nt: TGTGCCAGTACCTACACCGGGACTTATGGCTACACCTTC
d_call: NA; j_call: TRBJ2-7; v_call: TRBV21-1; clone_size: NA; cdr3_aa: CASSKGKRGEQYF; cdr3_nt: TGTGCCAGCAGCAAAGGGAAAAGGGGCGAGCAGTACTTC
d_call: NA; j_call: TRBJ1-1; v_call: TRBV5-1; clone_size: NA; cdr3_aa: CASSSYTDYTEAFF; cdr3_nt: TGCGCCAGCAGCTCGTACACGGACTACACTGAAGCTTTCTTT
d_call: NA; j_call: TRBJ1-5; v_call: TRBV28; clone_size: NA; cdr3_aa: CASSLLSNSNQPQHF; cdr3_nt: TGTGCCAGCAGTTTATTGTCAAATAGCAATCAGCCCCAGCATTTT
d_call: TRBD1; j_call: TRBJ1-5; v_call: TRBV28; clone_size: NA; cdr3_aa: CASSVGDRGNQPQHF; cdr3_nt: TGTGCCAGCAGTGTCGGCGACAGGGGCAATCAGCCCCAGCATTTT
d_call: NA; j_call: TRBJ2-5; v_call: TRBV28; clone_size: NA; cdr3_aa: CASREGTEETQYF; cdr3_nt: TGTGCCAGCAGGGAGGGGACAGAAGAGACCCAGTACTTC
d_call: TRBD2; j_call: TRBJ2-7; v_call: TRBV4-3; clone_size: NA; cdr3_aa: CASSQGGLAGGWEQYF; cdr3_nt: TGCGCCAGCAGCCAAGGGGGACTAGCGGGAGGTTGGGAGCAGTACTTC
d_call: NA; j_call: TRBJ2-7; v_call: TRBV5-1; clone_size: NA; cdr3_aa: CASSLGFSSGSYEQYF; cdr3_nt: TGCGCCAGCAGCTTGGGATTTTCGAGCGGATCTTACGAGCAGTACTTC
d_call: NA; j_call: TRBJ1-5; v_call: TRBV27; clone_size: NA; cdr3_aa: CASSLVSSNQPQHF; cdr3_nt: TGTGCCAGCAGTTTAGTCTCTAGCAATCAGCCCCAGCATTTT
d_call: NA; j_call: TRBJ2-6; v_call: TRBV2; clone_size: NA; cdr3_aa: CASEGSGANVLTF; cdr3_nt: TGTGCCAGCGAGGGTTCTGGGGCCAACGTCCTGACTTTC
d_call: NA; j_call: TRBJ2-1; v_call: TRBV27; clone_size: NA; cdr3_aa: CASSGDRSSYNEQFF; cdr3_nt: TGTGCCAGCAGTGGTGACAGGAGCTCCTACAATGAGCAGTTCTTC
d_call: NA; j_call: TRBJ1-5; v_call: TRBV10-3; clone_size: few; cdr3_aa: CAISQGEPGQPQHF; cdr3_nt: TGTGCCATCAGTCAGGGCGAGCCAGGACAGCCCCAGCATTTT
d_call: NA; j_call: TRBJ1-3; v_call: TRBV6-5; clone_size: once; cdr3_aa: CASSYSPGASGNTIYF; cdr3_nt: TGTGCCAGCAGTTACTCACCGGGAGCCTCTGGAAACACCATATATTTT
d_call: NA; j_call: TRBJ2-2; v_call: TRBV28; clone_size: NA; cdr3_aa: CASSLYAEDSSTGELFF; cdr3_nt: TGTGCCAGCAGTTTATACGCCGAGGACAGTTCCACCGGGGAGCTGTTTTTT
d_call: NA; j_call: TRBJ2-1; v_call: TRBV21-1; clone_size: NA; cdr3_aa: CASSKGPVGSSGSPMGFF; cdr3_nt: TGTGCCAGCAGCAAAGGTCCCGTGGGGTCTAGCGGGAGCCCCATGGGGTTCTTC
d_call: TRBD2; j_call: TRBJ2-2; v_call: TRBV15; clone_size: NA; cdr3_aa: CATSTSRGVPGLAGAYTGELFF; cdr3_nt: TGTGCCACCAGCACCTCTCGGGGGGTCCCCGGACTAGCGGGAGCATACACCGGGGAGCTGTTTTTT
d_call: NA; j_call: TRBJ1-2; v_call: TRBV5-1; clone_size: NA; cdr3_aa: CASSLSLDLAHGYTF; cdr3_nt: TGCGCCAGCAGCTTGTCCTTGGACTTAGCCCATGGCTACACCTTC
d_call: NA; j_call: TRBJ2-5; v_call: TRBV5-4; clone_size: NA; cdr3_aa: CASSQTGMETQYF; cdr3_nt: TGTGCCAGCTCCCAGACGGGAATGGAGACCCAGTACTTC
d_call: NA; j_call: TRBJ2-2; v_call: TRBV7-3; clone_size: few; cdr3_aa: CASSPGGGPGELFF; cdr3_nt: TGTGCCAGCAGCCCCGGCGGTGGCCCCGGGGAGCTGTTTTTT
d_call: TRBD1; j_call: TRBJ2-1; v_call: TRBV29-1; clone_size: NA; cdr3_aa: CSVVGRGPYNEQFF; cdr3_nt: TGCAGCGTTGTAGGCAGGGGGCCCTACAATGAGCAGTTCTTC
d_call: NA; j_call: TRBJ2-7; v_call: TRBV21-1; clone_size: NA; cdr3_aa: CASSPPSGEHNYEQYF; cdr3_nt: TGTGCCAGCAGCCCCCCTAGCGGAGAGCACAACTACGAGCAGTACTTC
d_call: NA; j_call: TRBJ2-2; v_call: TRBV5-1; clone_size: NA; cdr3_aa: CASSLSQGGIAGELFF; cdr3_nt: TGCGCCAGCAGCTTGTCCCAGGGTGGAATCGCCGGGGAGCTGTTTTTT
d_call: NA; j_call: TRBJ1-1; v_call: TRBV19; clone_size: NA; cdr3_aa: CASSIRPGYTEAFF; cdr3_nt: TGTGCCAGTAGTATTCGCCCGGGGTACACTGAAGCTTTCTTT
d_call: NA; j_call: TRBJ1-6; v_call: TRBV28; clone_size: few; cdr3_aa: CASSVDGARNSPLHF; cdr3_nt: TGTGCCAGCAGTGTGGATGGGGCTCGTAATTCACCCCTCCACTTT
d_call: TRBD1; j_call: TRBJ2-6; v_call: TRBV19; clone_size: NA; cdr3_aa: CASSLTGTGGFGANVLTF; cdr3_nt: TGTGCCAGTAGTCTTACCGGGACAGGGGGCTTTGGGGCCAACGTCCTGACTTTC
d_call: NA; j_call: TRBJ2-5; v_call: TRBV7-2; clone_size: few; cdr3_aa: CASSFKGPQYF; cdr3_nt: TGTGCCAGCAGCTTTAAGGGGCCCCAGTACTTC
d_call: TRBD2; j_call: TRBJ2-7; v_call: TRBV2; clone_size: NA; cdr3_aa: CASSADSGTSGSYEQYF; cdr3_nt: TGTGCCAGCAGTGCCGACAGTGGGACTAGCGGGAGTTACGAGCAGTACTTC
d_call: TRBD2; j_call: TRBJ2-7; v_call: TRBV2; clone_size: NA; cdr3_aa: CASTLAGGLDIHF; cdr3_nt: TGTGCCAGCACACTAGCGGGAGGGTTAGATATCCACTTC
d_call: NA; j_call: TRBJ2-7; v_call: TRBV18; clone_size: NA; cdr3_aa: CASSPLEGTDGEQYF; cdr3_nt: TGTGCCAGCTCACCCCTGGAGGGGACGGACGGGGAGCAGTACTTC
d_call: TRBD2; j_call: TRBJ2-7; v_call: TRBV27; clone_size: NA; cdr3_aa: CASKFGGSPYEQYF; cdr3_nt: TGTGCCAGCAAGTTTGGCGGGAGCCCCTACGAGCAGTACTTC
d_call: TRBD2; j_call: TRBJ2-1; v_call: TRBV6-2/TRBV6-3; clone_size: NA; cdr3_aa: CASSWASGSYEQFF; cdr3_nt: TGTGCCAGCAGTTGGGCTAGCGGGAGCTATGAGCAGTTCTTC
d_call: NA; j_call: TRBJ1-2; v_call: TRBV7-9; clone_size: NA; cdr3_aa: CASNIPRGANYGYTF; cdr3_nt: TGTGCCAGCAACATCCCCAGGGGCGCTAACTATGGCTACACCTTC
d_call: TRBD1; j_call: TRBJ2-7; v_call: TRBV27; clone_size: NA; cdr3_aa: CASSLRTGGAGGHEQYF; cdr3_nt: TGTGCCAGCAGTTTAAGGACAGGGGGCGCGGGTGGCCACGAGCAGTACTTC
d_call: NA; j_call: TRBJ2-5; v_call: TRBV7-2; clone_size: NA; cdr3_aa: CASSLSGQIETQYF; cdr3_nt: TGTGCCAGCAGCTTAAGTGGACAGATCGAGACCCAGTACTTC